These T cell receptor beta chains were read from a single sample in a study of neoadjuvant anti-PD-1 for oral cavity cancer. The method was immunoSEQ multiplex PCR; TCRdb's version includes in-frame clones alone and lacks a portion of them. The table lists roughly 9,600 clones, about three fifths of them singletons, with 3% to 4.5% in the top ten. The source was PBMCs, collected after nivolumab (anti-PD-1) treatment. These receptors were obtained from a person aged 40 to 85 with oral cavity squamous cell carcinoma. Both conserved end residues are part of each CDR3. A D gene is named only where the DNA matches it firmly. Rows give clone size only sometimes, using once, few, many, or a class for an expanded clone.

abundance	v_gene	d_gene	j_gene	CDR3aa	CDR3nt
NA	TRBV2	NA	TRBJ1-2	CASSVGAGTYGYTF	TGTGCCAGCAGTGTAGGAGCAGGGACCTATGGCTACACCTTC
NA	TRBV10-2	TRBD2	TRBJ2-7	CASRPGTSFSEQYF	TGCGCCAGCAGACCCGGGACTAGCTTTTCCGAGCAGTACTTC
NA	TRBV11-2	TRBD1	TRBJ2-7	CASSLDRREQYF	TGTGCCAGCAGCTTGGACAGGCGCGAGCAGTACTTC
NA	TRBV13	NA	TRBJ2-2	CASSPSTIGRTGELFF	TGTGCCAGCAGCCCTAGCACCATAGGACGGACCGGGGAGCTGTTTTTT
NA	TRBV5-4	TRBD1	TRBJ1-1	CASSDRGDTEAFF	TGTGCCAGCAGCGACAGGGGGGACACTGAAGCTTTCTTT
large	TRBV27	NA	TRBJ2-1	CASSHRGGGEQFF	TGTGCCAGCAGCCACAGGGGGGGAGGTGAGCAGTTCTTC
few	TRBV27	TRBD2	TRBJ2-1	CASRLAGGPLNEQFF	TGTGCCAGCCGCTTAGCGGGAGGGCCATTGAATGAGCAGTTCTTC
NA	TRBV27	TRBD1	TRBJ1-1	CASSPRVTGLEAFF	TGTGCCAGCAGTCCAAGGGTGACAGGGCTCGAAGCTTTCTTT
few	TRBV6-6	NA	TRBJ2-1	CAARTDSSYNEQFF	TGTGCCGCAAGAACGGACAGCTCCTACAATGAGCAGTTCTTC
NA	TRBV2	TRBD2	TRBJ2-3	CASRLTSGSADTQYF	TGTGCCAGCAGGTTGACTAGCGGGAGCGCAGATACGCAGTATTTT
NA	TRBV5-6	TRBD1	TRBJ2-1	CASRQGTRAYNEQFF	TGTGCCAGCAGACAGGGGACAAGGGCTTACAATGAGCAGTTCTTC
once	TRBV5-4	NA	TRBJ2-2	CASSSRDLGLSTGELFF	TGTGCCAGCAGCTCCCGGGACCTTGGACTAAGCACCGGGGAGCTGTTTTTT
NA	TRBV6-1	TRBD1	TRBJ1-1	CASSVPGGNTEAFF	TGTGCCAGCAGTGTCCCAGGGGGGAACACTGAAGCTTTCTTT
NA	TRBV6-6	NA	TRBJ2-7	CASSFSTSYEQYF	TGTGCCAGCAGTTTTTCCACGTCCTACGAGCAGTACTTC
NA	TRBV5-1	NA	TRBJ1-5	CASSKGGIGGNQPQHF	TGCGCCAGCTCCAAGGGGGGAATTGGGGGCAATCAGCCCCAGCATTTT
NA	TRBV5-6	TRBD1	TRBJ2-1	CASSLEGQGWISSYNEQFF	TGTGCCAGCAGCTTGGAGGGACAGGGGTGGATCAGCTCCTACAATGAGCAGTTCTTC
few	TRBV19	TRBD2	TRBJ2-2	CASTAQGTSGTGELFF	TGTGCCAGTACCGCCCAGGGGACTAGCGGCACCGGGGAGCTGTTTTTT
NA	TRBV5-1	NA	TRBJ2-5	CASSLGGVQETQYF	TGCGCCAGCAGCCTGGGAGGCGTCCAAGAGACCCAGTACTTC
NA	TRBV19	NA	TRBJ2-1	CASSYPGLRGTEQFF	TGTGCCAGTAGTTACCCCGGGTTAAGAGGTACTGAGCAGTTCTTC
NA	TRBV18	NA	TRBJ1-2	CASSPFDRRRGYTF	TGTGCCAGCTCACCGTTCGACAGGCGACGGGGCTACACCTTC
few	TRBV28	NA	TRBJ1-4	CASRIATTNEKLFF	TGTGCCAGCAGGATAGCGACAACTAATGAAAAACTGTTTTTT
NA	TRBV7-8	NA	TRBJ2-1	CASSLAGMAAGQANEQFF	TGTGCCAGCAGCTTAGCGGGTATGGCAGCGGGACAAGCTAATGAGCAGTTCTTC
NA	TRBV7-7	TRBD2	TRBJ2-5	CASSLGTSGGASETQYF	TGTGCCAGCAGCTTAGGGACTAGCGGGGGGGCATCAGAGACCCAGTACTTC
NA	TRBV13	TRBD1	TRBJ2-6	CASSLGGQGSGANVLTF	TGTGCCAGCAGCTTAGGTGGACAGGGCTCTGGGGCCAACGTCCTGACTTTC
NA	TRBV28	NA	TRBJ2-1	CATAVDSVSFF	TGTGCCACAGCAGTCGACTCGGTCTCGTTCTTC
NA	TRBV9	NA	TRBJ2-3	CASSVGVSFTDTQYF	TGTGCCAGCAGCGTAGGCGTATCCTTCACAGATACGCAGTATTTT
NA	TRBV10-2	TRBD2	TRBJ2-7	CASLRGEGGEQYF	TGCGCCAGCCTTCGAGGGGAGGGCGGAGAGCAGTACTTC
NA	TRBV30	TRBD2	TRBJ2-7	CAWKKAGGPRYEQYF	TGTGCCTGGAAGAAAGCGGGAGGGCCTAGGTACGAGCAGTACTTC
NA	TRBV10-2	NA	TRBJ2-7	CASSEGGARGSEQYF	TGCGCCAGCAGTGAAGGTGGTGCGCGGGGAAGCGAGCAGTACTTC
NA	TRBV13	NA	TRBJ2-5	CASSLDLKETQYF	TGTGCCAGCAGCTTGGATCTCAAAGAGACCCAGTACTTC
once	TRBV2	NA	TRBJ1-1	CASTRENTEAFF	TGTGCCAGCACCAGGGAGAACACTGAAGCTTTCTTT
few	TRBV9	NA	TRBJ1-6	CASNNQGRMGNSPLHF	TGTGCCAGCAACAATCAAGGACGTATGGGTAATTCACCCCTCCACTTT
few	TRBV6-1	TRBD2	TRBJ2-5	CASSILAGDEETQYF	TGTGCCAGCAGTATACTAGCGGGGGATGAGGAGACCCAGTACTTC
NA	TRBV19	TRBD2	TRBJ2-7	CASSRDRGPGGYEQYF	TGTGCCAGTAGTAGAGACCGGGGACCGGGGGGCTACGAGCAGTACTTC
few	TRBV5-4	TRBD2	TRBJ2-2	CASSASGTSGRAGAGELFF	TGTGCCAGCAGCGCGTCCGGGACTAGCGGGAGGGCCGGGGCCGGGGAGCTGTTTTTT
NA	TRBV5-1	TRBD2	TRBJ2-3	CASSLRTSGANTDTQYF	TGCGCCAGCAGCTTGAGGACCAGCGGGGCTAACACAGATACGCAGTATTTT
few	TRBV5-1	NA	TRBJ2-7	CASSLDHYEQYF	TGCGCCAGCAGCTTGGATCACTACGAGCAGTACTTC
NA	TRBV9	NA	TRBJ2-7	CASSVGHEQYF	TGTGCCAGCAGCGTAGGTCACGAGCAGTACTTC
NA	TRBV29-1	NA	TRBJ2-2	CSIRIQGANTGELFF	TGCAGCATTCGTATACAGGGAGCGAACACCGGGGAGCTGTTTTTT
few	TRBV30	NA	TRBJ1-6	CAIQGLDSPLHF	TGTGCCATACAGGGATTGGATTCACCCCTCCACTTT
NA	TRBV5-6	NA	TRBJ2-2	CASSWGRRGHPGELFF	TGTGCCAGCAGCTGGGGAAGGAGGGGGCATCCCGGGGAGCTGTTTTTT
NA	TRBV6-5	NA	TRBJ2-7	CASSIASGSLYEQYF	TGTGCCAGCAGTATCGCATCGGGGTCCCTTTACGAGCAGTACTTC